The 14 T cell receptor beta chains given below trace back to one sample, sequenced in a study of T cell responses to AZD1222 COVID-19 vaccine. Produced via immunoSEQ multiplex PCR; TCRdb's table is partial and in-frame only. The sample has fewer than 200,000 clones, approximately 92% seen once; the top ten hold 10%. The specimen was peripheral blood, collected on day 0 of AZD1222 vaccination. Source of these receptors: an adult in good health.

The chain couples TRBV11-2 to TRBJ2-1, with 7 bases identical to TRBD2. Trimming at V came to 6 bases and at J to 1 base, leaving 9 bases not matched to a gene. Looked up from germline, CDR1 is SGHAT and CDR2 is FQNNGV. The CDR3 has 16 residues. The CDR3 spells CASRPLSGSSYNEQFF. The CDR3, as DNA: TGTGCCAGCAGACCACTTAGCGGGTCTTCCTACAATGAGCAGTTCTTC.

This chain uses TRBV7-9 with TRBJ1-1; D possibly corresponds to TRBD1 (6 bases). The CDR3 has 15 amino acids. V gave up 5 bases and J gave up 6 bases, with 19 bases separating them. Germline V CDR1 and CDR2: SEHNR, FQNEAQ (reference sequence). Written as DNA, the CDR3 is TGTGCCAGCAGCCCCTCGGGACATGCGTCGTCTGAAGCTTTCTTT. Translation gives CASSPSGHASSEAFF.

CDR3 sequence reads: CASSLDRDPEAFF. DNA for the CDR3: TGTGCCAGCAGCCTTGACAGGGACCCTGAAGCTTTCTTT. The chain carries TRBV5-6 and TRBJ1-1; 7 nucleotides line up with TRBD1. Germline trimming cut 4 bases from V and 6 bases from J; bases unmatched to any gene: 6. The CDR3 is 13 residues long. Germline-derived CDR1 and CDR2 are SGHDT and YYEEEE.

J is TRBJ1-5 and V is TRBV4-1, with unresolved D. V lost 0 bases, J lost 2 bases, and 8 bases lay in between. The V gene's germline CDR1 is MGHRA and CDR2 YSYEKL. CDR3 size: 15 residues. The CDR3 loop reads CASSQDMSGNQPQHF. The CDR3 DNA is TGCGCCAGCAGCCAAGACATGTCCGGCAATCAGCCCCAGCATTTT.

The chain is built from TRBV9 and TRBJ1-2; no definite D call. CDR3 size: 15 residues. V lost 0 bases and J 6 bases, leaving 15 bases between the germline ends. Germline CDR1 is SGDLS and CDR2 is YYNGEE. CDR3 DNA: TGTGCCAGCAGCGTAGATCCGGGAGGGTTGGATGGCTACACCTTC. Translating it yields CASSVDPGGLDGYTF.

The J gene is TRBJ1-1, the V gene TRBV5-1; D is possibly TRBD1 (5 bases). Germline CDR1 reads SGHRS; CDR2 reads YFSETQ. The CDR3 contains 15 residues. Trimming took off 2 bases at V and 1 base at J, with 12 bases between the two ends. CDR3 DNA sequence: TGCGCCAGCAGCTTACTAGCGGGGGGGAACACTGAAGCTTTCTTT. As protein: CASSLLAGGNTEAFF. The variable domain in full, with the rest retrieved from reference TRBV5-1 and TRBJ1-1, is KAGVTQTPRYLIKTRGQQVTLSCSPISGHRSVSWYQQTPGQGLQFLFEYFSETQRNKGNFPGRFSGRQFSNSRSEMNVSTLELGDSALYLCASSLLAGGNTEAFFGQGTRLTVV.

The V call is TRBV19, the J call TRBJ1-1; 7 nucleotides line up with TRBD1. The CDR3 has 17 amino acids. Germline lookup yields CDR1 LNHDA and CDR2 SQIVND (reference sequence). After removal of 8 bases from V and 6 bases from J, the junction contained 21 bases not matched to a gene. The CDR3 loop is CASSPRILQGNFAEAFF. CDR3 nucleotides: TGTGCCAGTTCCCCGAGGATATTACAGGGGAATTTCGCTGAAGCTTTCTTT.

This clone was detected a few times. Written as DNA, the CDR3 is TGCGCCAGCAGCTTGGGGACAGGGCAAACTGAAGCTTTCTTT. Protein: CASSLGTGQTEAFF. The chain links TRBV5-1 to TRBJ1-1; 8 nucleotides agree with TRBD1. The length of the CDR3 is 14 residues. V shed 0 bases and J 5 bases; nucleotides not matched to a gene: 3. Germline-derived CDR1 and CDR2 are SGHRS and YFSETQ.

This clone came up once. The V call is TRBV18, the J call TRBJ2-7; D perhaps matches TRBD1 (5 bases). The CDR3 is made up of 12 amino acids. V lost 3 bases, J lost 6 bases, and 9 bases lay in between. CDR1 is KGHSH, CDR2 LQKENI, per germline. CDR3 DNA sequence: TGTGCCAGCTCACCGCCTCAGGGCGAGCAGTACGTC. This codes for CASSPPQGEQYV.

The chain employs TRBV29-1 and TRBJ2-1; 8 bases agree with TRBD2. CDR3 size: 14 residues. After removal of 6 bases from V and 9 bases from J, the junction contained 13 bases not matched to a gene. Germline CDR1 SQVTM, CDR2 ANQGSEA. CDR3 region: CSVGPGLEGSEQFF. The CDR3 region has the DNA TGCAGCGTGGGACCGGGACTAGAGGGTTCTGAGCAGTTCTTC.

The J gene is TRBJ2-1, the V gene TRBV7-9; TRBD1 is a possible D gene (6 bases). The CDR3 runs 13 residues. Germline V gene sequence: CDR1 SEHNR, CDR2 FQNEAQ (reference sequence). Trimming left V 2 bases short and J 15 bases short, with 17 bases between. The CDR3 region has the DNA TGTGCCAGCAGCTTAACAGGGTCAGTCGGTGGGTTCTTC. Translated, it gives CASSLTGSVGGFF. The full variable domain, in which reference TRBV7-9 and TRBJ2-1 provide the parts outside the CDR3, is DTGVSQNPRHKITKRGQNVTFRCDPISEHNRLYWYRQTLGQGPEFLTYFQNEAQLEKSRLLSDRFSAERPKGSFSTLEIQRTEQGDSAMYLCASSLTGSVGGFFGPGTRLTVL.

The chain is built from TRBV5-6 and TRBJ1-2, with D uncertain. V gave up 0 bases and J gave up 7 bases, with 10 bases separating them. Germline values: CDR1 SGHDT, CDR2 YYEEEE. There are 13 residues in the CDR3. CDR3 residues: CASSLGPFAGYTF. CDR3 nucleotides: TGTGCCAGCAGCTTGGGCCCGTTTGCTGGCTACACCTTC.

CDR3 residues: CASSYQDRGADTQYF. The CDR3 nucleotides are TGTGCCAGCAGTTACCAGGACAGAGGGGCAGATACGCAGTATTTT. The chain employs TRBV6-6 and TRBJ2-3, with D perhaps matching TRBD1 (6 bases). This CDR3 has 15 amino acids. The germline V and J ends were trimmed by 2 bases and 4 bases, with 13 bases remaining between them. CDR1 is MNHNY and CDR2 is SVGAGI in the germline V gene (reference sequence).

Points on this clone: Different DNA sequences within this sample yield the same CDR3. The chain joins TRBV4-2 to TRBJ1-4; no reliable D call. V was trimmed by 4 bases and J by 1 base, leaving 7 bases between them. Germline V gene lookup returns CDR1 LGHNA and CDR2 YNFKEQ. CDR3 length equals 14 residues. The CDR3 region has the DNA TGTGCCAGCAGCCGAGGAGGAACTAATGAAAAACTGTTTTTT. Protein: CASSRGGTNEKLFF.